This T cell receptor (beta chain) was sequenced in a study of T cell clusters in autoimmune cytopenias. The V gene's germline CDR1 is MGHRA and CDR2 YSYEKL. The CDR3 spans 14 residues. Multiplex touch-down PCR amplified TRB using TRB-A and TRB-B pools in one tube. TCRdb re-called the multiplex PCR reads and gives one entry per CDR3 protein, without DNA. The sample is made up of 7,000 to 8,000 distinct CDR3 sequences, and the top ten hold approximately 5% of it. TRB was amplified from roughly 250 ng of peripheral blood genomic DNA per sample. The chain has TRBV4-1 and TRBJ1-6. The sequence was obtained from a human donor with an autoimmune cytopenia or autoimmune hepatitis (not recorded which). The sample was peripheral blood. CDR3 sequence reads: CASSQDPPFSPLHF.